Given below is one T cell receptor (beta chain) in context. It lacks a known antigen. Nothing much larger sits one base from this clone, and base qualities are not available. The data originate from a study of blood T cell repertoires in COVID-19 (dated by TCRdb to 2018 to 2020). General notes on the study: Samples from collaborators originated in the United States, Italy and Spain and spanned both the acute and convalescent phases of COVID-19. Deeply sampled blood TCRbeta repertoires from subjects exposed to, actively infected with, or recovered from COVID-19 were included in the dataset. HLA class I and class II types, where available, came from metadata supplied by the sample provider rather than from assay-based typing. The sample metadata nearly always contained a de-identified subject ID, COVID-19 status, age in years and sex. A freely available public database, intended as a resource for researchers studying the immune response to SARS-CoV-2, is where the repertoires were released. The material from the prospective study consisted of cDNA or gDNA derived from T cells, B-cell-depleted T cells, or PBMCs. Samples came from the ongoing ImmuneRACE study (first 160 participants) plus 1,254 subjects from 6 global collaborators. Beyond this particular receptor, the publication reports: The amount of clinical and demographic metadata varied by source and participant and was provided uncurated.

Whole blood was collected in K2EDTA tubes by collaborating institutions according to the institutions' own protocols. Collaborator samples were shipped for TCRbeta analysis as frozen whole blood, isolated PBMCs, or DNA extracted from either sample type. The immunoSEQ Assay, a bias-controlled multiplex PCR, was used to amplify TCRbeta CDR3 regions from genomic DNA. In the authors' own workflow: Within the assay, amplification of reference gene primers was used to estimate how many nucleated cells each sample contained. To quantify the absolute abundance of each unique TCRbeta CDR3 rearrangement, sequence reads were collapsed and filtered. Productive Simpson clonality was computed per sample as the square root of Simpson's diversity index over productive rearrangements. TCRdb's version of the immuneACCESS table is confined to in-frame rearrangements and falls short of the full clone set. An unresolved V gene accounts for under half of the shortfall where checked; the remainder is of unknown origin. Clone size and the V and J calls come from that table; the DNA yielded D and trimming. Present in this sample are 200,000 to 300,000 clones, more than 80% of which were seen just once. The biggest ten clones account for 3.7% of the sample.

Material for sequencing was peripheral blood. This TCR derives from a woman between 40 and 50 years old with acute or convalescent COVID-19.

The DNA sequence is TGTGCCAGCAGTCACAGGGGAACTGAAGCTTTCTTT. Translated, it reads CASSHRGTEAFF. Here the chain combines TRBV6-5 and TRBJ1-1; 7 central nucleotides agree with TRBD1. V and J are trimmed by 5 bases and 5 bases, and the gene matches miss 2 bases of the junction. From its cysteine to its phenylalanine, the CDR3 spans 12 amino acids. The read is trimmed to its CDR3 DNA, 36 bases read in frame from base 1. CDR1 and CDR2 are read off the germline V gene as MNHEY and SVGAGI.